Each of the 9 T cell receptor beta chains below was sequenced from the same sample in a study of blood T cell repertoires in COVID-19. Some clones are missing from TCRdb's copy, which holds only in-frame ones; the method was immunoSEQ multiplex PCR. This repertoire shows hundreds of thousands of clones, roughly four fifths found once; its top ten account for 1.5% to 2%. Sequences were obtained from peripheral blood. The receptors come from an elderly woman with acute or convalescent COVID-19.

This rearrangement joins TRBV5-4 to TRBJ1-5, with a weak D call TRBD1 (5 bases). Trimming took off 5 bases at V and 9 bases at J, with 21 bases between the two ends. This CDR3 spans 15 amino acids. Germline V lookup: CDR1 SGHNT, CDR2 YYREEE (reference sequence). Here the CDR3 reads CASRQPPVRVRPQHF. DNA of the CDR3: TGTGCCAGCAGACAACCTCCGGTCAGGGTACGGCCCCAGCATTTT.

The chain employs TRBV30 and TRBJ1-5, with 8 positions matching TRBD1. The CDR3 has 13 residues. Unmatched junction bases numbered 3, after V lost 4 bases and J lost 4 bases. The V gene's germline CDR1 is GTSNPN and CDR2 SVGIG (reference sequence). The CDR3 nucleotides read TGTGCCTGGACGGACAGGGAAAATCAGCCCCAGCATTTT. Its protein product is CAWTDRENQPQHF.

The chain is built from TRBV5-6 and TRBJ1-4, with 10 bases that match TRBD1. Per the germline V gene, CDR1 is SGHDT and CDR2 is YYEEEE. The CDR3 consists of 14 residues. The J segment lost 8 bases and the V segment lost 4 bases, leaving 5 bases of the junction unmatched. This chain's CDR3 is CASSTTGGDEKLFF. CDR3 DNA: TGTGCCAGCAGCACGACAGGGGGCGACGAAAAACTGTTTTTT.

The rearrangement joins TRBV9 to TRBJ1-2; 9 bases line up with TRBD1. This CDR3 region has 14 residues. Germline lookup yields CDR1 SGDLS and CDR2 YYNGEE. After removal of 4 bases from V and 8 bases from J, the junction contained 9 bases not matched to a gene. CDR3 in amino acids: CASSPGQGLGGYTF. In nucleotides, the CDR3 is TGTGCCAGCAGCCCGGGACAGGGTCTAGGAGGCTACACCTTC.

In DNA, the CDR3 is TGTGCCAGCACTGACAGGGGGCGGCCGACAGATACGCAGTATTTT. This translates into CASTDRGRPTDTQYF. The chain employs TRBV6-6 and TRBJ2-3, with 10 bases that match TRBD1. CDR3 length: 15 residues. Germline CDR1 reads MNHNY; CDR2 reads SVGAGI (reference sequence). Trimming at V came to 7 bases and at J to 3 bases, leaving 7 bases not matched to a gene.

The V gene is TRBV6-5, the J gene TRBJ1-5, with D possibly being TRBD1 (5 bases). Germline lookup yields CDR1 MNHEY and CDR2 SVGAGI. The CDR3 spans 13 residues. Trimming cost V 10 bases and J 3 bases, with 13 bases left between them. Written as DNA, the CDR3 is TGTGCCACCACGGGACTGAACAATCAGCCCCAGCATTTT. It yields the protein CATTGLNNQPQHF.

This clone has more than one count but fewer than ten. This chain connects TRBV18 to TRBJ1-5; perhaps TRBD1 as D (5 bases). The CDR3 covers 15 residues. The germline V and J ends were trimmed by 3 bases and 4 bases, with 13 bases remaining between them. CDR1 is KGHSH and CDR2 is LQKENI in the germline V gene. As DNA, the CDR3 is TGTGCCAGCTCACCGGGAGGGGTGGGAAATCAGCCCCAGCATTTT. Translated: CASSPGGVGNQPQHF.

In DNA form, the CDR3 reads TGCAGCGTTTCGCAGGGGGCAGGTGATACGCAGTATTTT. It encodes CSVSQGAGDTQYF. J is TRBJ2-3 and V is TRBV29-1; TRBD1 agrees at 8 bases. CDR1 is SQVTM, CDR2 ANQGSEA, per germline. The CDR3 spans 13 residues. J gave up 6 bases and V 5 bases, and 7 bases lay outside the gene matches.

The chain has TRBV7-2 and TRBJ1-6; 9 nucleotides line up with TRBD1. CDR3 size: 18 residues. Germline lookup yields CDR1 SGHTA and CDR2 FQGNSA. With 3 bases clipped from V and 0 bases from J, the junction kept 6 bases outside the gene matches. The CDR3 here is CASSLRGQGLSYNSPLHF. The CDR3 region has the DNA TGTGCCAGCAGCTTGCGGGGACAGGGACTCTCCTATAATTCACCCCTCCACTTT.